Sequencing of this TCR beta chain was carried out in a study of cytomegalovirus exposure and HLA in healthy donors. V was clipped by 4 bases and J by 2 bases, with 13 bases between them. Per germline, CDR1 LGHNA and CDR2 YSLEER. CDR3 length: 15 residues. 13 Jbeta primers and 60 Vbeta primers were used for the PCR. Generated by immunoSEQ multiplex PCR, the TCRdb table keeps only in-frame clones and is missing some. The sample records around 200,000 clones, around 83% being singletons. The sequenced sample was PBMCs. The J gene is TRBJ2-3, the V gene TRBV4-3; a possible D gene is TRBD2 (6 bases). This TCR was sampled from a woman aged 50 to 60 in good health and CMV-seropositive. The CDR3 nucleotides read TGCGCCAGCAGCCTAATGGCGGGGTACACAGATACGCAGTATTTT. Its protein product is CASSLMAGYTDTQYF.